This TCR beta chain derives from a study of T cell responses to AZD1222 COVID-19 vaccine. The CDR3 sequence is 15 residues long. The V gene end was trimmed by 0 bases and the J gene end by 4 bases; junction bases not matched to a gene: 2. CDR1 is LGHNA, CDR2 YNFKEQ, per germline. Some clones are missing from TCRdb's copy, which holds only in-frame ones; the method was immunoSEQ multiplex PCR. The sample has roughly 99,000 clones; roughly nine tenths are singletons. Details on this clone: Its target is unknown.

Regarding the study as a whole: Spike was spanned by vaccine-associated CD4 TCRs, which were dominant at 160-218 and 743-854.

Sequencing used peripheral blood, obtained 28 days after the second AZD1222 dose. The sequence was collected from an adult who received the AZD1222 COVID-19 vaccine. The V call is TRBV4-2, the J call TRBJ1-5; 8 bases line up with TRBD1. CDR3: CASSQDDRGNQPQHF. The CDR3 DNA reads as TGTGCCAGCAGCCAAGATGACAGGGGAAATCAGCCCCAGCATTTT.